These T cell receptor beta chains were read from a single sample in a study of shared clonotypes between healthy human individuals. Profiled with immunoSEQ multiplex PCR; TCRdb holds only in-frame clones, not every one. Here the sample spans approximately 2.3 million clones, 90% to 95% being singletons. Material for sequencing was naive CD4+ T cells from PBMCs. These receptors were collected from a man aged 18 to 29 in good health. Some clones in this sample may be carry-over from other donors' samples. Both conserved end residues are part of each CDR3. Fields, in order: CDR3 length, V gene, D gene, J gene, CDR3 DNA, CDR3 protein. The D gene is left open where the match is weak.

>18|TRBV19|TRBD2|TRBJ2-7
TGTGCCAGTAGTACAAGGGGTAGCGGGAGGACCTCTATATACGAGCAGTACTTC
CASSTRGSGRTSIYEQYF
>14|TRBV2|TRBD1|TRBJ2-2
TGTGCCAGCAGTGAGAACAGGGGGGCCGGGGAGCTGTTTTTT
CASSENRGAGELFF
>15|TRBV9|.|TRBJ2-7
TGTGCCAGCAGCGTAGAAGGACACTCATCCTACGAGCAGTACTTC
CASSVEGHSSYEQYF
>15|TRBV5-1|.|TRBJ2-2
TGCGCCAGCAGCTTGGTCGAGACCAACACCGGGGAGCTGTTTTTT
CASSLVETNTGELFF
>13|TRBV10-3|TRBD2|TRBJ2-1
TGTGCCATCAATACGCGGGAGGGTGATGAGCAGTTCTTC
CAINTREGDEQFF
>15|TRBV5-3|TRBD2|TRBJ2-1
TGTGCCAGAAGCTTAACTAGCGGGATATGTAATGAGCAGTTCTTC
CARSLTSGICNEQFF
>15|TRBV25-1|TRBD2|TRBJ2-1
TGTGCCAGCAGTTTACCCAGCGGGAGGCTTAGTGAGCAGTTCTTC
CASSLPSGRLSEQFF
>14|TRBV4-1|.|TRBJ2-3
TGCGCCAGCAGCCGGACCTTTGGCACAGATACGCAGTATTTT
CASSRTFGTDTQYF
>13|TRBV18|.|TRBJ2-7
TGTGCCAGCTCACCAAGGACTGATAACGAGCAGTACTTC
CASSPRTDNEQYF
>15|TRBV2|.|TRBJ1-5
TGTGCCAGCAGTTACGTCTCAGCGGGCAATCAGCCCCAGCATTTT
CASSYVSAGNQPQHF